Detailed here is one TCR beta chain. Its cognate antigen is unknown. The data derive from a study of blood T cells in healthy people across ages. The study's findings and limits: Roughly linearly, TCR beta diversity per million T cells fell as age increased. In these data, TCR beta diversity tracked strongly with naive T cell percentage.

With a J-beta primer mix and a sample-barcoded 5' primer, a second PCR ran about 7 to 12 cycles. Using its own MiXCR run on the 5' RACE reads, TCRdb lists one record per CDR3 protein. The table has 380,000 or so distinct CDR3 sequences, about 52% seen once. Sequencing used blood. The sequence was collected from a man aged 55 to 70 in good health.

The CDR3 coding sequence is TGTGCCAGCAGCTTTTGGGACAGAGTACGTCAAGAGACCCAGTACTTC. Protein sequence: CASSFWDRVRQETQYF. The V call is TRBV5-4, the J call TRBJ2-5; TRBD1 matches 7 bases. This CDR3 region has 16 residues. With V trimmed by 2 bases and J by 2 bases, 9 bases remained unmatched. CDR1 and CDR2 (germline): SGHNT, YYREEE (reference sequence).